The source of this TCR beta chain is a study of STAT5B mutations in CD4+ large granular lymphocyte leukemia. Sequencing used immunoSEQ multiplex PCR; TCRdb keeps in-frame clones, though not all of them. Of some 41,000 clones in the sample, 80% to 90% were seen once. Germline CDR1 reads MNHNS; CDR2 reads SASEGT. Trimming took 3 bases from V and 2 from J; bases not matched to a gene: 6. The CDR3 loop spans 15 amino acids. The receptor comes from a human donor in good health. The chain recombines TRBV6-1 with TRBJ2-7, with TRBD1 matching 8 bases. The sequenced sample was CD4+ T cells from blood buffy coats. The CDR3 bases are TGTGCCAGCAGTGAGGGGGACAGGCGAACCTACGAGCAGTACTTC. It is translated as CASSEGDRRTYEQYF.